A selection of T cell receptor beta chains follows, all from one sample in a study of CD8+ T cells in alopecia areata. Generated by immunoSEQ multiplex PCR, the TCRdb table keeps only in-frame clones and is missing some. The sample lists nearly 110,000 clones, less than 90% occurring once. The sequences come from CD8+ T cells sorted from blood, collected at week 24, from a patient treated with tofacitinib. The receptors here all came from a human donor with alopecia areata. Each CDR3 is given with its conserved first and last residue. A D gene is named only where the DNA matches it firmly. Rows give clone size only sometimes, using once, few, many, or a class for an expanded clone.

j_call d_call clone_size v_call cdr3_aa cdr3_nt
TRBJ2-7 TRBD2 . TRBV7-2 CASSFKLAGGTVIYEQYF TGTGCCAGCAGCTTCAAACTAGCGGGGGGAACTGTTATTTACGAGCAGTACTTC
TRBJ2-1 TRBD1 . TRBV5-6 CASSLGTAYNEQFF TGTGCCAGCAGCTTAGGGACAGCCTACAATGAGCAGTTCTTC
TRBJ2-4 . once TRBV11-2 CASSLGGNIQYF TGTGCCAGCAGCCTCGGGGGAAACATTCAGTACTTC
TRBJ1-6 . . TRBV5-1 CASSLGHGDNSPLHF TGCGCCAGCAGCTTAGGACACGGAGATAATTCACCCCTCCACTTT
TRBJ2-7 . . TRBV6-5 CASSQVVDNSYEQYF TGTGCCAGCAGCCAAGTGGTGGACAACTCCTACGAGCAGTACTTC
TRBJ1-1 . . TRBV29-1 CSVAPLTDTEAFF TGCAGCGTTGCGCCCTTGACGGACACTGAAGCTTTCTTT
TRBJ1-1 . . TRBV7-2 CASSLYGAGNTEAFF TGTGCCAGCAGCTTATACGGGGCGGGGAACACTGAAGCTTTCTTT
TRBJ2-5 . . TRBV5-4 CASSFQGGETQYF TGTGCCAGCAGCTTTCAAGGAGGAGAGACCCAGTACTTC
TRBJ2-7 . once TRBV19 CASSIGGLGSYEQYF TGTGCCAGTAGTATAGGGGGACTCGGCTCCTACGAGCAGTACTTC
TRBJ1-1 . . TRBV6-5 CASSFGGETEAFF TGTGCCAGCAGTTTCGGGGGTGAAACTGAAGCTTTCTTT
TRBJ1-1 . . TRBV4-3 CASSQDQGNQNTEAFF TGCGCCAGCAGCCAAGATCAGGGAAACCAGAACACTGAAGCTTTCTTT
TRBJ2-3 . once TRBV5-4 CASSPADLEDTQYF TGTGCCAGCAGCCCCGCCGACCTAGAAGATACGCAGTATTTT
TRBJ2-7 . . TRBV7-6 CASSRGAIYEQYF TGTGCCAGCAGTCGAGGGGCCATTTACGAGCAGTACTTC
TRBJ2-7 . . TRBV11-2 CASSLVGGIDEQYF TGTGCCAGCAGCTTAGTAGGGGGGATCGACGAGCAGTACTTC
TRBJ2-2 TRBD1 . TRBV4-3 CASSPLGQGSGELFF TGCGCCAGCAGCCCCCTAGGACAGGGAAGCGGGGAGCTGTTTTTT
TRBJ2-1 TRBD1 few TRBV4-2 CASSQEGGQGGNEQFF TGTGCCAGCAGCCAAGAAGGGGGACAGGGTGGCAATGAGCAGTTCTTC
TRBJ2-2 . . TRBV6-5 CASSENTGELFF TGTGCCAGCAGTGAAAACACCGGGGAGCTGTTTTTT
TRBJ2-7 . . TRBV30 CAWRTDSVSYEQYF TGTGCCTGGAGGACGGACAGCGTCTCCTACGAGCAGTACTTC
TRBJ2-7 . . TRBV7-9 CASSHLIGASYEQYF TGTGCCAGCAGCCATCTGATCGGGGCCTCCTACGAGCAGTACTTC
TRBJ2-3 TRBD2 . TRBV11-2 CASSYSGGDTDTQYF TGTGCCAGCAGTTACAGCGGGGGAGACACAGATACGCAGTATTTT
TRBJ2-3 TRBD2 . TRBV27 CASSLERWGGDTQYF TGTGCCAGCAGTTTAGAGCGATGGGGAGGGGATACGCAGTATTTT
TRBJ2-3 . once TRBV5-4 CASSSGLPSTDTQYF TGTGCCAGCAGCTCGGGACTCCCGAGCACAGATACGCAGTATTTT
TRBJ2-1 . . TRBV2 CASSEVDSYNEQFF TGTGCCAGCAGTGAGGTCGATTCGTACAATGAGCAGTTCTTC
TRBJ2-1 TRBD1 . TRBV4-1 CASRNRGSYNEQFF TGCGCCAGCAGAAACAGGGGCTCCTACAATGAGCAGTTCTTC
TRBJ2-7 . once TRBV7-9 CASSSSTGYSYEQYF TGTGCCAGCAGCTCCTCAACGGGGTATTCCTACGAGCAGTACTTC
TRBJ2-3 . few TRBV14 CASSQDNTDTQYF TGTGCCAGCAGCCAGGACAACACAGATACGCAGTATTTT
TRBJ1-2 TRBD1 few TRBV19 CAIDRGSYGYTF TGTGCCATCGACAGGGGAAGTTATGGCTACACCTTC
TRBJ1-1 . . TRBV4-3 CASSQDRGREAFF TGCGCCAGCAGCCAAGATAGGGGCAGGGAAGCTTTCTTT
TRBJ2-7 TRBD1 once TRBV29-1 CSVEGSTGTGDDYEQYF TGCAGCGTTGAAGGGTCGACCGGGACAGGGGACGACTACGAGCAGTACTTC
TRBJ1-1 . . TRBV5-1 CATSPGNTEAFF TGCGCCACCTCCCCGGGGAACACTGAAGCTTTCTTT